This record covers a single T cell receptor (beta chain). Its specificity is not known. Each sample came from a Caucasian adult donor living in Nashville, Tennessee. This sample was included in a study of shared clonotypes between healthy human individuals. Findings and caveats of the study: The small donor group covered limited genetic and exposure diversity. Sharing of clonotypes among donors was expected to vary with sequencing depth. Though the depth was large, rarefaction showed that sorted-subset sequencing was incomplete.

TCRdb keeps only in-frame clones here, not all; method: immunoSEQ multiplex PCR. The sample has over a million clones, 65% to 75% seen once. The sequencing input was memory CD4+ T cells sorted from blood. Subset defined: CD45RA-negative fraction. The receptor comes from a man younger than 30 in good health.

In DNA form, the CDR3 reads TGTGCCAGCAGCGTAGTCTTGGTGGCAGGGGCCAACGTCCTGACTTTC. It encodes CASSVVLVAGANVLTF. The rearrangement joins TRBV9 to TRBJ2-6, with D unclear. This CDR3 is 16 amino acids long. Germline V lookup: CDR1 SGDLS, CDR2 YYNGEE. V was cut by 0 bases and J by 4 bases, with 11 bases left in between.